A selection of T cell receptor beta chains follows, all from one sample in a study of T cell responses to AZD1222 COVID-19 vaccine. Assay used: immunoSEQ multiplex PCR; TCRdb lists only in-frame clones, some missing. Among about 47,000 clones listed, about four fifths were seen once. The input for sequencing was peripheral blood, taken 28 days after the second dose of the MenACWY control vaccine. The receptors come from an adult who received the MenACWY meningococcal vaccine as a control. The CDR3 runs from the conserved cysteine through the conserved F or W. D genes are given only for firm matches. Clone size is not always given. Where it is, it says once, few, many or a class for expanded clones.

V gene	D gene	clone size	J gene	CDR3 DNA	CDR3 protein
TRBV6-2/TRBV6-3	-	-	TRBJ2-1	TGTGCCAGCAGTTATGGTCGGGGAGCTTCCTACAATGAGCAGTTCTTC	CASSYGRGASYNEQFF
TRBV6-5	-	-	TRBJ1-2	TGTGCCAGCAGTACAGCGATGGGGTCTGGCTACACCTTC	CASSTAMGSGYTF
TRBV2	-	-	TRBJ1-2	TGTGCCAGCAGTGTGACAGGCCGGACAGCGTATGGCTACACCTTC	CASSVTGRTAYGYTF
TRBV4-2	TRBD2	-	TRBJ2-1	TGTGCCAGCAGCCAAGAGCAGCGGGAGAGGAATGAGCAGTTCTTC	CASSQEQRERNEQFF
TRBV5-1	-	-	TRBJ1-1	TGCGCCAGCAGCGCAGGACATTCAGGGACTGAAGCTTTCTTT	CASSAGHSGTEAFF
TRBV6-6	TRBD1	-	TRBJ2-7	TGTGCCAGCAGTTACCCGGGACAGGCCTACGAGCAGTACTTC	CASSYPGQAYEQYF
TRBV2	TRBD1	-	TRBJ1-5	TGTGCCAGCAGCAGGGACAGGAACAGCAATCAGCCCCAGCATTTT	CASSRDRNSNQPQHF
TRBV24-1	-	hyperexpanded	TRBJ2-1	TGTGCCACCAGTGACCGCGACAATGAGCAGTTCTTC	CATSDRDNEQFF
TRBV2	-	-	TRBJ2-7	TGTGCCAGCAGACGGAGTGGTGGTTCCTACGAGCAGTACTTC	CASRRSGGSYEQYF
TRBV5-1	-	-	TRBJ2-1	TGCGCCAGCAGCTCAGGGGTTTTCACGGTGAGTGAGCAGTTCTTC	CASSSGVFTVSEQFF